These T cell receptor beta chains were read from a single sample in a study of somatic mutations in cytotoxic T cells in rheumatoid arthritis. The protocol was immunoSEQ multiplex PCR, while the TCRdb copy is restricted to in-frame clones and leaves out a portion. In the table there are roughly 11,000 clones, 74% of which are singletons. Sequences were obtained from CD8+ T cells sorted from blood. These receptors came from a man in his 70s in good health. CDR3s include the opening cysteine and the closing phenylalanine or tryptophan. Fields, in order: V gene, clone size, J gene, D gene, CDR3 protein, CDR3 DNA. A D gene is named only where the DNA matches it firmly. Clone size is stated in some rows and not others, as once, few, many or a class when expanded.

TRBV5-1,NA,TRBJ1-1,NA,CASSLEMNTEAFF,TGCGCCAGCAGCTTGGAAATGAACACTGAAGCTTTCTTT
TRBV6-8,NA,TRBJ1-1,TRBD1,CASSPLAGGALNTEAFF,TGTGCCAGCAGCCCACTAGCAGGGGGGGCCCTGAACACTGAAGCTTTCTTT
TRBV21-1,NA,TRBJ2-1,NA,CASSQGEGWRGSLVNEQFF,TGTGCCAGCAGCCAGGGGGAGGGGTGGCGTGGGAGTTTGGTCAATGAGCAGTTCTTC
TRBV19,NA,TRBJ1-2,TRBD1,CASSLEGQNYGYTF,TGTGCCAGTAGTCTCGAGGGACAGAACTATGGCTACACCTTC
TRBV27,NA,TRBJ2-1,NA,CASSFGSYNEQFF,TGTGCCAGCAGTTTTGGTTCCTACAATGAGCAGTTCTTC
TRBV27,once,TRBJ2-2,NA,CASSLLWTGELFF,TGTGCCAGCAGTTTACTTTGGACCGGGGAGCTGTTTTTT
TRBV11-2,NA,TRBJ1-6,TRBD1,CASSLLFPGQGKNSPLHF,TGTGCCAGCAGCCTACTGTTTCCGGGACAGGGAAAGAATTCACCCCTCCACTTT
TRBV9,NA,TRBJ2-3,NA,CASSYYAGGTDTQYF,TGTGCCAGCAGCTACTACGCAGGGGGCACAGATACGCAGTATTTT
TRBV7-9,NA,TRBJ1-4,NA,CASSPLSVNEKLFF,TGTGCCAGCAGCCCCCTCTCTGTTAATGAAAAACTGTTTTTT
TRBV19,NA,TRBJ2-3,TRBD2,CASSTTSGGTDTQYF,TGTGCCAGTAGTACGACTAGCGGGGGGACAGATACGCAGTATTTT
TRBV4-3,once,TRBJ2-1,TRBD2,CASSQDTSGGWYNEQFF,TGCGCCAGCAGCCAAGATACTAGCGGGGGGTGGTACAATGAGCAGTTCTTC
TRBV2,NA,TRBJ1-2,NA,CASKDSLGDYGYTF,TGTGCCAGCAAGGACAGCCTTGGGGACTATGGCTACACCTTC
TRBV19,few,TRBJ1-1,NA,CASSIAVGQRAFF,TGTGCCAGTAGTATTGCGGTGGGCCAGAGAGCTTTCTTT
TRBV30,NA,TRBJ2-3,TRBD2,CAWSVQSSREKVVQDTQYF,TGTGCCTGGAGTGTCCAATCTTCGCGGGAGAAGGTCGTGCAAGATACGCAGTATTTT
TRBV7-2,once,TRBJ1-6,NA,CASSLALSGLPLHF,TGTGCCAGCAGCTTAGCGCTTTCAGGGCTCCCCCTCCACTTT
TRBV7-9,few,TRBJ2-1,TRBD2,CASSSSTSGLSEQFF,TGTGCCAGCAGCTCGTCGACTAGCGGGCTCAGCGAGCAGTTCTTC
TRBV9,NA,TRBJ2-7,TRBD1,CASSVGTGMNEQYF,TGTGCCAGCAGCGTAGGGACAGGGATGAACGAGCAGTACTTC